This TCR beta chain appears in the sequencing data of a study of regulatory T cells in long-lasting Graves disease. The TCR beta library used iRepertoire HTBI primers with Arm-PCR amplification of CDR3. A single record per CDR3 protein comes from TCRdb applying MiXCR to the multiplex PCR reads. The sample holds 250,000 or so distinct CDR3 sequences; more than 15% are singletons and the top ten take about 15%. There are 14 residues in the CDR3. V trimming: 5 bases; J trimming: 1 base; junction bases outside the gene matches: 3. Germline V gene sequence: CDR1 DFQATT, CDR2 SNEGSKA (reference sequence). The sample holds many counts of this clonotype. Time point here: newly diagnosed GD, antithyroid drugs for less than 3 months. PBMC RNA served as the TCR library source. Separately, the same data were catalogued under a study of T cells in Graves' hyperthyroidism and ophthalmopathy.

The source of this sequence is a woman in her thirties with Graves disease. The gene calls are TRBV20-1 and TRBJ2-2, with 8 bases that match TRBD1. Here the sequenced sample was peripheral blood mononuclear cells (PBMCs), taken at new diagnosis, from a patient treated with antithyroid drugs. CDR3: CSAEGTGNTGELFF. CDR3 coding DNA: TGCAGTGCTGAGGGGACAGGGAACACCGGGGAGCTGTTTTTT.